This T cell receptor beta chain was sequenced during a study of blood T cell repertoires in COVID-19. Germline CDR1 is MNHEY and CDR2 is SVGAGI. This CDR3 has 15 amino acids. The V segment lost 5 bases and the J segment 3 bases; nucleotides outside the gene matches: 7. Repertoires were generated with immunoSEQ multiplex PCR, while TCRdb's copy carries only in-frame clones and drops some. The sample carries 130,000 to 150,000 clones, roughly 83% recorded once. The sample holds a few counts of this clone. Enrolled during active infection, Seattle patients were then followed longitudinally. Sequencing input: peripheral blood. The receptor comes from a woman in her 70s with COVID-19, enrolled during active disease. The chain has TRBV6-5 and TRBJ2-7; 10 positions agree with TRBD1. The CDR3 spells CASSTLTGGLYEQYF. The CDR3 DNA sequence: TGTGCCAGCAGTACCCTGACAGGGGGCCTCTACGAGCAGTACTTC.